This paragraph reports one TCR beta chain. Its matching antigen is unknown. The repertoire was sequenced with immunoSEQ multiplex PCR; TCRdb's copy has only in-frame clones and lacks some. The sample includes roughly 150,000 clones, 85% to 90% of them seen just once. This entry belongs to a study of cytomegalovirus exposure and HLA in healthy donors. The ends lost 3 bases at V and 4 bases at J; junction bases unmatched: 15. The CDR3 length is 19 residues. Germline CDR1 and CDR2: SGHTA and FQGNSA. Study conclusions and caveats: Specificity of a few CMV-associated chains for CMV antigens was verified in vitro.

The clonotype was recovered from a man younger than 35 in good health and CMV-seronegative. This sequence joins TRBV7-2 and TRBJ2-1, with 10 bases aligning to TRBD2. Sample: PBMCs. CDR3 in DNA: TGTGCCAGCAGCTTGACTAGCGGGTCCCAGAGGGGATCTTACAATGAGCAGTTCTTC. Encoded protein: CASSLTSGSQRGSYNEQFF.